This T cell receptor beta chain was recorded in a study of blood T cell repertoires in COVID-19. The CDR3 has 19 amino acids. CDR1 is SGHRS, CDR2 YFSETQ, per germline. V lost 2 bases to trimming and J lost 2 bases; unmatched junction nucleotides: 12. How the authors handled the data: By means of reference gene primer amplification, nucleated cell counts were estimated. Produced via immunoSEQ multiplex PCR; TCRdb's table is partial and in-frame only. V and J calls and clone size are those listed in that table; D and trimming were worked out from the DNA. This table has approximately 72,000 clones, about 89% appearing once.

The chain carries TRBV5-1 and TRBJ2-3; 12 nucleotides match TRBD2. The receptor's source is a woman aged 60-75 years with acute or convalescent COVID-19. The specimen sequenced was peripheral blood. The CDR3 coding sequence is TGCGCCAGCAGCTTACGGCCTAGCGGGGGGGCCGGGCACACAGATACGCAGTATTTT. Translating gives CASSLRPSGGAGHTDTQYF.